Below, one TCR beta chain is given with its context. This clone has only one observation. Its antigen has not been determined. There are no base qualities to consult, and no much larger clone falls within one base. TCRbeta CDR3 regions were amplified from genomic DNA by means of the immunoSEQ Assay, a bias-controlled multiplex PCR. The original methods were these. The number of nucleated cells in each sample was estimated from the amplification of reference gene primers within the assay. To quantify the absolute abundance of each unique TCRbeta CDR3 rearrangement, sequence reads were collapsed and filtered. For each sample, productive Simpson clonality was calculated as the square root of Simpson's diversity index over productive rearrangements. TCRdb's version of the immuneACCESS table is confined to in-frame rearrangements and falls short of the full clone set. An unresolved V gene accounts for under half of the shortfall where checked; the remainder is of unknown origin. For V, J and clone size, that table is used; D and trimming come from the DNA. In all, the sample holds about 170,000 clones, and under 90% of those were seen once. Of the sample, about 1.9% is held by the ten largest clones.

This entry comes from a study of blood T cell repertoires in COVID-19 (dated by TCRdb to 2018 to 2020). Background for the entire study: Collaborator samples came from the United States, Italy and Spain and covered acute and convalescent phases of COVID-19. The material from the prospective study consisted of cDNA or gDNA derived from T cells, B-cell-depleted T cells, or PBMCs. The dataset comprised deeply sampled blood TCRbeta repertoires from subjects exposed to, actively infected with, or recovered from COVID-19. The repertoires were released in a freely available public database meant as a resource for research on the immune response to SARS-CoV-2. The samples were drawn from two sources: the first 160 participants of the ongoing ImmuneRACE study, and some 1,300 subjects contributed by 6 global collaborators. A de-identified subject ID, COVID-19 status, age in years and sex were almost always included in the sample metadata. Where available, HLA class I and class II types were taken from metadata supplied by the sample provider and were not determined by assay-based typing.

The investigation overall reported the following: How much clinical and demographic metadata was included differed by source and by participant, and the metadata was provided uncurated.

V sheds 1 base and J sheds 2 bases, leaving 9 bases between their ends. In the germline V gene, CDR1 corresponds to SNHLY and CDR2 to FYNNEI. Reading from cysteine to phenylalanine, the CDR3 counts 15 amino acids. Of the read, only the CDR3 DNA is kept; its 45 bases are in frame from base 1. The collaborating institutions used their own protocols to collect whole blood in K2EDTA tubes. Collaborator samples were shipped for TCRbeta analysis as frozen whole blood, isolated PBMCs, or DNA extracted from either sample type. The sequencing input was peripheral blood. The receptor was derived from a woman older than 75 with acute or convalescent COVID-19. The chain employs TRBV2 and TRBJ2-4; there is no confident call for the D gene. The DNA sequence is given as TGTGCCAGCAGTGAAGAGGCTAGACCCAAAAACATTCAGTACTTC. Translated, it gives CASSEEARPKNIQYF.